These 8 T cell receptor beta chains originate from one sample sequenced in a study of metastatic and nonmetastatic thyroid tumors. No treatment had been given to any patient before thyroid surgery. TCRdb reanalyzed the PCR reads with MiXCR. The sample carries 20,000 to 25,000 clones, 10% to 11% recorded once. The sample consisted of blood. The origin of the receptors is a female donor with papillary thyroid cancer or a benign thyroid nodule (not recorded which). Some clones in this sample may be carry-over from other donors' samples.

This clone showed up many times. V and J are TRBV2 and TRBJ2-7; the D is unclear. Trimming cost V 4 bases and J 3 bases, with 7 bases left between them. The CDR3 sequence is 12 residues long. Germline V gives CDR1 SNHLY, CDR2 FYNNEI. CDR3: CASSVELYEQYF. DNA for the CDR3: TGTGCCAGCAGTGTCGAGCTCTACGAGCAGTACTTC.

This clone was seen once. This may come from a read error, since a much larger clone is one base off. This chain uses TRBV30 with TRBJ2-3; 11 bases line up with TRBD2. Germline V gives CDR1 GTSNPN, CDR2 SVGIG (reference sequence). The V gene end was trimmed by 7 bases and the J gene end by 3 bases; junction bases not matched to a gene: 6. There are 14 residues in the CDR3. The DNA for the CDR3 is TGTGCCTCACGACTAGCGGGAAATACAGATACGCAGTATTTT. Its translation: CASRLAGNTDTQYF.

This clone was seen repeatedly, ten times or more. Within the sample, other DNA sequences also encode this same CDR3. The chain employs TRBV19 and TRBJ2-1; no clear D gene. The CDR3 is 16 residues long. V gave up 9 bases and J gave up 4 bases, with 22 bases separating them. Germline V gene lookup returns CDR1 LNHDA and CDR2 SQIVND (reference sequence). Here the CDR3 DNA reads TGTGCCAGCCACCTCGGCGGTACGCGATCATACAATGAGCAGTTCTTC. Residues: CASHLGGTRSYNEQFF. Using reference TRBV19 and TRBJ2-1 for the parts outside the CDR3, the full variable domain is DGGITQSPKYLFRKEGQNVTLSCEQNLNHDAMYWYRQDPGQGLRLIYYSQIVNDFQKGDIAEGYSVSREKKESFPLTVTSAQKNPTAFYLCASHLGGTRSYNEQFFGPGTRLTVL.

This clone was detected only a few times. A much larger clone sits a single nucleotide away, making a read error possible. J is TRBJ2-3 and V is TRBV4-1, with 11 bases fitting TRBD2. CDR1 is MGHRA, CDR2 YSYEKL, per germline. The length of the CDR3 is 19 residues. This CDR3 reads CASSQTPILAGGATDTQYF. CDR3 nucleotides: TGCGCCAGCAGCCAGACCCCCATTTTAGCGGGAGGGGCCACAGATACGCAGTACTTT.

This clone was found a few times. This may be a read error, as it is one base from a much larger clone. The same CDR3 arises from other DNA sequences in this sample as well. The rearrangement uses TRBV20-1 and TRBJ2-3; D is uncertain. Trimming stripped 3 bases from V and 6 bases from J, with 7 bases between. This CDR3 region has 11 residues. Germline assignment: CDR1 DFQATT and CDR2 SNEGSKA (reference sequence). CDR3 DNA: TGCAGTGCTAGTACCGGTGATACGCAGTATTTT. This sequence encodes CSASTGDTQYF.

This clone occurred a few times. The CDR3 loop reads CESSEWGVESGELFF. DNA for the CDR3: TGTGAAAGCAGTGAATGGGGAGTGGAATCTGGGGAGCTGTTTTTT. The chain employs TRBV25-1 and TRBJ2-2, with D perhaps TRBD2 (5 bases). Germline-derived CDR1 and CDR2 are MGHDK and SYGVNS. CDR3 length: 15 amino acids.

Worth noting for this clone: This may be a read error: a much more frequent sequence differs by one nucleotide. The chain couples TRBV7-3 to TRBJ2-7; 13 bases align to TRBD2. Germline V lookup: CDR1 SGHTA, CDR2 FQGTGA. This CDR3 contains 16 residues. The CDR3 bases are TGTGCCAGCAGATCGGGGACTAGCGGGAAGGTCCACGAGCGGTACTTC. It translates to CASRSGTSGKVHERYF.

In its sample, this clone is medium-sized (0.01 to 0.1%). The chain's CDR3 is CASSSGLAGDYNEQFF. The CDR3 coding sequence is TGTGCCAGCAGTTCGGGACTAGCGGGGGATTACAATGAGCAGTTCTTC. V gene TRBV28 combines with J gene TRBJ2-1; TRBD2 aligns across 14 bases. The CDR3 extends over 16 amino acids. In germline, CDR1 is MDHEN, CDR2 SYDVKM. Trimming took 4 bases from V and 4 from J; bases not matched to a gene: 3.